These 6 T cell receptor beta chains came from one sample sequenced in a study of blood T cell repertoires in COVID-19. TCRdb keeps only in-frame clones here, not all; method: immunoSEQ multiplex PCR. The data contain around 83,000 clones, approximately 81% of them singletons. Sequencing was carried out using peripheral blood. The receptors here all came from a woman aged 70-85 years with acute or convalescent COVID-19.

The V and J genes are TRBV5-1 and TRBJ2-3; the match to TRBD1 covers 9 bases. Germline V lookup: CDR1 SGHRS, CDR2 YFSETQ. The V gene end was trimmed by 5 bases and the J gene end by 1 base; junction bases not matched to a gene: 11. The CDR3 consists of 17 residues. The DNA for the CDR3 is TGCGCCAGCAGTTTTAGCCTCAGGACAGGGGGCACAGATACGCAGTATTTT. Its translation is CASSFSLRTGGTDTQYF.

The chain uses TRBV4-1 and TRBJ2-5; D may be TRBD2 (6 bases). Trimming cost V 0 bases and J 5 bases, with 19 bases left between them. This CDR3 contains 17 residues. Germline CDR1 MGHRA, CDR2 YSYEKL. In nucleotides, the CDR3 is TGCGCCAGCAGCCAAGAGGGGTCTCAGGGAGGATGGGAGACCCAGTACTTC. The encoded protein is CASSQEGSQGGWETQYF.

This clone was seen only once. This rearrangement joins TRBV4-1 to TRBJ2-3; 12 bases are a match to TRBD2. The CDR3 is 17 residues long. The ends lost 5 bases at V and 2 bases at J; junction bases unmatched: 8. Germline lookup yields CDR1 MGHRA and CDR2 YSYEKL. The CDR3 loop is CASSGEGLAGPTDTQYF. Written as DNA, the CDR3 is TGCGCCAGCAGCGGGGAAGGACTAGCGGGACCCACAGATACGCAGTATTTT.

For this clone: Sequence at one end of the junction differs from germline and may be a read error. This rearrangement joins TRBV4-1 to TRBJ2-3, with 9 bases identical to TRBD2. Germline values: CDR1 MGHRA, CDR2 YSYEKL. CDR3 length: 12 residues. The CDR3 DNA follows: TGCGCCAGCAGCCAGATCGGGACTAGCATCCATTTT. It yields the protein CASSQIGTSIHF.

The chain has TRBV6-1 and TRBJ1-5; no clear D gene. The CDR3 is 13 amino acids. V gave up 2 bases and J gave up 6 bases, with 8 bases separating them. Germline values: CDR1 MNHNS, CDR2 SASEGT. The CDR3 coding sequence is TGTGCCAGCAGTGAATGGGCAAGTCAGCCCCAGCATTTT. As protein: CASSEWASQPQHF.

The chain is built from TRBV7-2 and TRBJ2-3, with a tentative D call TRBD1 (5 bases). The V end was cut by 5 bases, the J end by 6 bases, with 12 bases between. The CDR3 runs to 13 residues. Germline values: CDR1 SGHTA, CDR2 FQGNSA. The CDR3: CASSTQGDDTQYF. CDR3 bases: TGTGCCAGCAGCACCCAGGGTGACGATACGCAGTATTTT. The variable domain in full, with the rest retrieved from reference TRBV7-2 and TRBJ2-3, is GAGVSQSPSNKVTEKGKDVELRCDPISGHTALYWYRQSLGQGLEFLIYFQGNSAPDKSGLPSDRFSAERTGGSVSTLTIQRTQQEDSAVYLCASSTQGDDTQYFGPGTRLTVL.